What follows are 32 T cell receptor beta chains derived from one specimen sequenced in a study of T cells in Graves' hyperthyroidism and ophthalmopathy. RNA transcripts were the template for amplifying TCR beta CDR3 regions. TCR CDR3 regions were first amplified by RT-PCR with HTBI primers. From the multiplex PCR reads, TCRdb called clonotypes with MiXCR, one entry per CDR3 protein. The data contain some 770,000 distinct CDR3 sequences, less than 20% of them singletons. The sequencing sample was made of blood. Source of these receptors: a man between 18 and 35 years old with Graves' hyperthyroidism.

The chain employs TRBV9 and TRBJ1-2; a possible D gene is TRBD1 (5 bases). Between the trimmed V and J ends, which lost 2 bases and 3 bases, there was a span of 5 bases. This CDR3 contains 12 residues. Germline V gene data show CDR1 as SGDLS and CDR2 as YYNGEE. Here the CDR3 reads CASSVGHYGYTF. The CDR3 bases are TGTGCCAGCAGCGTGGGACACTATGGCTACACCTTC.

There are a few counts of this clonotype. The chain couples TRBV19 to TRBJ2-7, with TRBD2 matching over 9 bases. The CDR3 sequence is 16 residues long. Germline trimming cut 5 bases from V and 2 bases from J; bases unmatched to any gene: 10. Germline CDR1 reads LNHDA; CDR2 reads SQIVND (reference sequence). The CDR3 spells CASSVTGTSQTYEQYF. The CDR3 DNA is TGTGCCAGTAGTGTGACCGGGACTAGCCAAACCTACGAGCAGTACTTC.

This clonotype occurred a few times. The J gene is TRBJ1-1, the V gene TRBV11-3, with D hard to call. CDR1 is SGHNT and CDR2 is YENEEA in the germline V gene. This CDR3 contains 14 residues. Trimming cost V 4 bases and J 0 bases, with 9 bases left between them. This CDR3 reads CASSYAGLNTEAFF. CDR3 coding DNA: TGTGCCAGCAGCTATGCAGGCTTGAACACTGAAGCTTTCTTT.

This clonotype was observed at least ten times. This chain connects TRBV20-1 to TRBJ2-1; 15 bases fit TRBD2. V was pared by 4 bases and J by 8 bases, with 9 bases of the junction left unmatched. From germline, CDR1 is DFQATT and CDR2 SNEGSKA (reference sequence). The CDR3 spans 16 residues. The CDR3 protein is CSATGLAGGPSDEQFF. CDR3 sequence (DNA): TGCAGTGCTACCGGACTAGCGGGAGGGCCAAGCGATGAGCAGTTCTTC.

The CDR3 nucleotides are TGTGCCTGGAGTGTAGACAGGGGGTCCTACGAGCAGTACTTC. Residues: CAWSVDRGSYEQYF. The V gene is TRBV30, the J gene TRBJ2-7; 9 nucleotides match TRBD1. CDR1 GTSNPN and CDR2 SVGIG come from the germline V gene (reference sequence). V lost 0 bases, J lost 1 base, and 1 base stayed unmatched. The CDR3 length is 14 residues.

At least ten counts were recorded for this clonotype. The chain uses TRBV28 and TRBJ1-1; D is unresolved. Trimming took off 10 bases at V and 3 bases at J, with 18 bases between the two ends. Per the germline V gene, CDR1 is MDHEN and CDR2 is SYDVKM. The CDR3 sequence is 14 residues long. The CDR3 protein is CAITSGSLDTEAFF. The CDR3 DNA follows: TGTGCCATTACATCTGGGTCTTTGGACACTGAAGCTTTCTTT.

In this sample, this clonotype turned up a few times. The J gene is TRBJ2-7, the V gene TRBV20-1; no clear D. V lost 5 bases and J lost 5, with 16 bases in between. The CDR3 totals 13 residues. Germline CDR1 is DFQATT and CDR2 is SNEGSKA (reference sequence). The CDR3 DNA is TGCAGTGCTGGCAGGACGGTGTCAGACGAGCAGTACTTC. It codes for CSAGRTVSDEQYF.

The chain is built from TRBV20-1 and TRBJ2-2; 11 bases are shared with TRBD2. The trim removed 2 bases at V and 4 bases at J, leaving 6 bases unmatched. The CDR3 is 16 amino acids. From germline, CDR1 is DFQATT and CDR2 SNEGSKA (reference sequence). CDR3 sequence (DNA): TGCAGTGCTAGACCCCAACTAGCGGGAGTCACCGGGGAGCTGTTTTTT. Its protein product is CSARPQLAGVTGELFF.

The chain employs TRBV28 and TRBJ1-3; 8 bases line up with TRBD1. The germline gives CDR1 MDHEN, CDR2 SYDVKM. The V segment lost 5 bases and the J segment 7 bases; nucleotides outside the gene matches: 10. The CDR3 runs to 15 residues. The CDR3 bases are TGTGCCAGCAGTCGACAGGGGCCTCGGAGGAACACCATATATTTT. Translated: CASSRQGPRRNTIYF.

In this sample, this clonotype turned up many times. The chain links TRBV30 to TRBJ1-2; D is unclear. Trimming pared 1 base from V and 4 bases from J, leaving 10 bases between. Germline V gene lookup returns CDR1 GTSNPN and CDR2 SVGIG (reference sequence). This CDR3 spans 13 amino acids. CDR3 coding DNA: TGTGCCTGGAGTGATTCAGGAGTCTATGGCTACACCTTC. Protein: CAWSDSGVYGYTF.

This clonotype was observed at least ten times. The chain employs TRBV27 and TRBJ2-1, with 7 bases identical to TRBD2. V was clipped by 8 bases and J by 7 bases; unmatched bases: 11. This CDR3 spans 14 amino acids. The germline gives CDR1 MNHEY, CDR2 SMNVEV (reference sequence). The DNA for the CDR3 is TGTGCCAGCGGGAGGGATAGGGTGGGTAATGAGCAGTTCTTC. It translates to CASGRDRVGNEQFF.

The chain carries TRBV29-1 and TRBJ2-1, with 10 bases fitting TRBD1. The V gene end was trimmed by 4 bases and the J gene end by 6 bases; junction bases not matched to a gene: 6. The CDR3 covers 14 residues. From germline, CDR1 is SQVTM and CDR2 ANQGSEA. The CDR3 sequence is CSVGGQGIGNEQFF. For the CDR3, the DNA is TGCAGCGTTGGGGGACAGGGGATTGGCAATGAGCAGTTCTTC.

The rearrangement joins TRBV6-1 to TRBJ2-7, with 9 bases aligning to TRBD2. The CDR3 loop spans 16 amino acids. V shed 6 bases and J 0 bases; nucleotides not matched to a gene: 9. Per germline, CDR1 MNHNS and CDR2 SASEGT. The CDR3 loop reads CASSRTRLADSYEQYF. CDR3 in DNA: TGTGCCAGCAGCCGGACCCGACTAGCGGACTCCTACGAGCAGTACTTC.

This clonotype turned up a few times. This chain uses TRBV19 with TRBJ2-1; no reliable D call. Germline V gene sequence: CDR1 LNHDA, CDR2 SQIVND (reference sequence). The germline V and J ends were trimmed by 6 bases and 4 bases, with 19 bases remaining between them. The CDR3 contains 16 residues. The CDR3 bases are TGTGCCAGTAGCAAACCTCCGGGCCTGGGATACAATGAGCAGTTCTTC. This encodes CASSKPPGLGYNEQFF. Full variable domain (missing parts from reference TRBV19 and TRBJ2-1): DGGITQSPKYLFRKEGQNVTLSCEQNLNHDAMYWYRQDPGQGLRLIYYSQIVNDFQKGDIAEGYSVSREKKESFPLTVTSAQKNPTAFYLCASSKPPGLGYNEQFFGPGTRLTVL.

V gene TRBV9 combines with J gene TRBJ2-1, with 7 nucleotides matching TRBD1. V was clipped by 7 bases and J by 5 bases; unmatched bases: 15. Germline values: CDR1 SGDLS, CDR2 YYNGEE. This CDR3 is built from 16 residues. The DNA of the CDR3 is TGTGCCAGCGCCAAAAACCGACAGGGTAGGAACAATGAGCAGTTCTTC. Protein product: CASAKNRQGRNNEQFF.

This clonotype was detected only a few times. The V gene is TRBV27, the J gene TRBJ2-3; D gene ambiguous. V was clipped by 6 bases and J by 1 base, with 17 bases between them. From germline, CDR1 is MNHEY and CDR2 SMNVEV (reference sequence). This CDR3 region has 16 residues. The CDR3 protein is CASSRPGLVGTDTQYF. The CDR3 bases are TGTGCCAGCAGCCGTCCGGGTCTAGTGGGCACAGATACGCAGTATTTT.

In its sample, this clonotype was seen a few times. This chain connects TRBV14 to TRBJ2-7, with a tentative D call TRBD2 (5 bases). The length of the CDR3 is 13 residues. Germline values: CDR1 SGHDN, CDR2 FVKESK. V shed 2 bases and J shed 6 bases, with 11 bases lying between them. The CDR3: CASSQRAGGEQYF. The CDR3 coding sequence is TGTGCCAGCAGCCAAAGAGCCGGAGGCGAGCAGTACTTC.

This clonotype was seen many times. V is TRBV30 and J is TRBJ2-1; TRBD1 matches at 8 bases. The V gene end was trimmed by 4 bases and the J gene end by 4 bases; junction bases not matched to a gene: 6. This CDR3 comprises 14 residues. From germline, CDR1 is GTSNPN and CDR2 SVGIG (reference sequence). The CDR3, as DNA: TGTGCCTGGATCGGCAGGGGGCGGTACAATGAGCAGTTCTTC. Translated, it gives CAWIGRGRYNEQFF.

This chain links TRBV12-3 or TRBV12-4 with TRBJ1-4; possibly TRBD1 for D (6 bases). V was trimmed by 6 bases and J by 4 bases, leaving 9 bases between them. The CDR3 has 13 residues. CDR3: CASRRGINEKLFF. The CDR3 DNA reads as TGTGCCAGCAGGAGGGGGATTAATGAAAAACTGTTTTTT.

The sample holds many counts of this clonotype. The chain has TRBV20-1 and TRBJ2-7; D is undetermined. Trimming stripped 6 bases from V and 6 bases from J, with 12 bases between. This CDR3 is built from 11 residues. Germline V CDR1 and CDR2: DFQATT, SNEGSKA (reference sequence). Written as DNA, the CDR3 is TGCAGTGCCACCTACTTTGTCGAGCAGTACTTC. Translated, it gives CSATYFVEQYF.

Concerning this clonotype: A much larger clonotype is one base distant, so this may be a read error. The chain joins TRBV10-3 to TRBJ2-3, with TRBD1 identical over 7 bases. V lost 5 bases, J lost 4 bases, and 9 bases stayed unmatched. CDR1 is ENHRY, CDR2 SYGVKD, per germline. The CDR3 is made up of 15 amino acids. CDR3 in amino acids: CAISSATGSADTQYF. DNA for the CDR3: TGTGCCATCAGTAGTGCGACAGGGTCTGCAGATACGCAGTATTTT.

This clonotype has a count of ten or more. The chain couples TRBV11-2 to TRBJ2-1, with TRBD1 matching 7 bases. This CDR3 region has 14 residues. V trimming: 5 bases; J trimming: 4 bases; junction bases outside the gene matches: 5. CDR1 SGHAT and CDR2 FQNNGV come from the germline V gene. The CDR3 DNA reads TGTGCCAGCAGCCACGGACAGGCATACAATGAGCAGTTCTTC. Encoded protein: CASSHGQAYNEQFF.

The table lists this clonotype with a few counts. The rearrangement joins TRBV7-9 to TRBJ2-3; 9 nucleotides line up with TRBD2. Germline loops: CDR1 SEHNR, CDR2 FQNEAQ (reference sequence). Losses at the gene ends were 1 base for V and 4 bases for J; bases not matched to a gene: 6. The CDR3 has 16 residues. The CDR3, as DNA: TGTGCCAGCAGCTTAGGGCTAGCGGGATCCCCAGATACGCAGTATTTT. Its translation is CASSLGLAGSPDTQYF.

This clonotype was found many times. The chain links TRBV7-2 to TRBJ2-3; D not certain. The ends were cut back, 2 bases at V and 2 bases at J, with 11 bases in the middle. Germline V lookup: CDR1 SGHTA, CDR2 FQGNSA. This CDR3 is 15 amino acids long. CDR3 sequence (DNA): TGTGCCAGCAGCTTAAGCCCAGTGTTCACAGATACGCAGTATTTT. As protein: CASSLSPVFTDTQYF.

To note about this clonotype: Being one base from a much bigger clone, this may be a read error. This chain joins TRBV27 and TRBJ2-7; no clear D. Germline lookup yields CDR1 MNHEY and CDR2 SMNVEV (reference sequence). The CDR3 runs 13 residues. The V end was cut by 5 bases, the J end by 0 bases, with 8 bases between. The CDR3 spells CASSMGSSYEQYF. The CDR3 DNA reads TGTGCCAGCAGTATGGGAAGCTCCTACGAGCAGTACTTC.

V and J are TRBV3-1 and TRBJ1-2; TRBD1 might be the D (5 bases). Germline V CDR1 and CDR2: LGHDT, YNNKEL (reference sequence). The CDR3 extends over 13 amino acids. Trimming shortened V by 0 bases and J by 4 bases, and 6 bases separated the two germline ends. In DNA, the CDR3 is TGTGCCAGCAGCCAAGATGGGGGCTATGGCTACACCTTC. Residues: CASSQDGGYGYTF.

This clonotype was seen repeatedly, ten times or more. This chain links TRBV12-3 or TRBV12-4 with TRBJ2-3; TRBD2 matches 13 bases. This CDR3 has 16 amino acids. Unmatched junction bases numbered 4, after V lost 4 bases and J lost 3 bases. The CDR3 sequence is CASSSRTSGGTDTQYF. The CDR3 DNA is TGTGCCAGCAGTTCCAGGACTAGCGGGGGAACAGATACGCAGTATTTT.

The chain combines TRBV19 with TRBJ1-2, with D unresolved. CDR1 is LNHDA and CDR2 is SQIVND in the germline V gene (reference sequence). The CDR3 totals 13 residues. The germline V and J ends were trimmed by 2 bases and 7 bases, with 11 bases remaining between them. In DNA, the CDR3 is TGTGCCAGTAGTATACTGGGGTTGCGTGGCTACACCTTC. Residues: CASSILGLRGYTF.

The rearrangement links TRBV12-3 or TRBV12-4 to TRBJ2-4, with TRBD1 identical over 12 bases. Losses at the gene ends were 4 bases for V and 12 bases for J; bases not matched to a gene: 13. The CDR3 sequence is 16 residues long. CDR3 sequence: CASSSLSGTGGQGQYF. The CDR3 DNA reads TGTGCCAGCAGTTCTCTTTCCGGGACAGGGGGCCAGGGTCAGTACTTC.

This clonotype was recorded many times. The genes are TRBV18 and TRBJ2-2; 7 bases are a match to TRBD1. Germline values: CDR1 KGHSH, CDR2 LQKENI. This CDR3 has 18 amino acids. V was pared by 3 bases and J by 3 bases, with 13 bases of the junction left unmatched. The CDR3 bases are TGTGCCAGCTCACCGGGCTCGAGACAGGGAAGGGACACCGGGGAGCTGTTTTTT. Encoded protein: CASSPGSRQGRDTGELFF.

A remark on this clonotype: This may be a read error: a much more frequent sequence differs by one nucleotide. The DNA for the CDR3 is TGTGCCTGGGGGGGACTTTACGGGCAGTACTTC. It yields the protein CAWGGLYGQYF. The V call is TRBV30, the J call TRBJ2-7; tentative D call: TRBD2 (6 bases). This CDR3 comprises 11 residues. Per germline, CDR1 GTSNPN and CDR2 SVGIG (reference sequence).

This clonotype has a count of ten or more. The rearrangement uses TRBV20-1 and TRBJ2-7; 8 bases agree with TRBD1. Germline CDR1 DFQATT, CDR2 SNEGSKA (reference sequence). V was pared by 3 bases and J by 3 bases, with 10 bases of the junction left unmatched. The CDR3 spans 15 residues. Here the CDR3 reads CSASGQGATYYEQYF. The CDR3 DNA reads TGCAGTGCTAGCGGGCAGGGGGCAACTTACTACGAGCAGTACTTC.